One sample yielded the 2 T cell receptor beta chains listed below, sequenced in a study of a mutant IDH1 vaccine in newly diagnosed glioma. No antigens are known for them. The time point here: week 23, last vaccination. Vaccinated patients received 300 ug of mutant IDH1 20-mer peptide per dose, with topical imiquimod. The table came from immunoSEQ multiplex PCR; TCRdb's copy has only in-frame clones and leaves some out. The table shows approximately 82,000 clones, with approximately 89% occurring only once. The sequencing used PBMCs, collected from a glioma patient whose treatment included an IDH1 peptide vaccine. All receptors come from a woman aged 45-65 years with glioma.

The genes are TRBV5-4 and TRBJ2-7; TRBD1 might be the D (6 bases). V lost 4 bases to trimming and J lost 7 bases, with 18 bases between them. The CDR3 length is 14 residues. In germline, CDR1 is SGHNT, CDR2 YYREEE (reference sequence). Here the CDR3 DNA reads TGTGCCAGCAGCCTGCCCGGACAGACGGGGGAGCAGTACTTC. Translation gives CASSLPGQTGEQYF.

The CDR3 protein is CASSSGPSRAYEQYF. CDR3 nucleotide sequence: TGTGCCAGCAGCTCGGGACCTTCAAGGGCCTACGAGCAGTACTTC. The J gene is TRBJ2-7, the V gene TRBV11-2; perhaps D is TRBD1 or TRBD2 (5 bases each). In germline, CDR1 is SGHAT, CDR2 FQNNGV. The CDR3 has 15 residues. Trimming removed 4 bases from V and 2 bases from J, with 15 bases in between.